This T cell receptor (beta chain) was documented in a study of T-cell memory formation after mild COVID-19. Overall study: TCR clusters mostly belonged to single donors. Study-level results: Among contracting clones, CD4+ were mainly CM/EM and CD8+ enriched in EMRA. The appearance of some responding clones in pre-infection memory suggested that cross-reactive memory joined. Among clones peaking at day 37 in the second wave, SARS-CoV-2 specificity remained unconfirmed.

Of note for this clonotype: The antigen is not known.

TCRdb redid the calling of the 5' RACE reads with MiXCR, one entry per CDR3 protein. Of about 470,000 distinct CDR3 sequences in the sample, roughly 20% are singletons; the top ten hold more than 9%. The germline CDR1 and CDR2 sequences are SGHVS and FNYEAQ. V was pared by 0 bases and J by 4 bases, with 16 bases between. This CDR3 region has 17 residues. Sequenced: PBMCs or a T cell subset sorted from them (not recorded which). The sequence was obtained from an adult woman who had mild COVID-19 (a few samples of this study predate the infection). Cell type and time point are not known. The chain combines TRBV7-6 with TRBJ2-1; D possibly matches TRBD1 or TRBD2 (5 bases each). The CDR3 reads CASSLAPGRDGYNEQFF. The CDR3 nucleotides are TGTGCCAGCAGCTTAGCCCCTGGTCGGGACGGGTACAATGAGCAGTTCTTC. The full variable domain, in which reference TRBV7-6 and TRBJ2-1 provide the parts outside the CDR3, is GAGVSQSPRYKVTKRGQDVALRCDPISGHVSLYWYRQALGQGPEFLTYFNYEAQQDKSGLPNDRFSAERPEGSISTLTIQRTEQRDSAMYRCASSLAPGRDGYNEQFFGPGTRLTVL.